What follows describes a single TCR beta chain. The data were taken from a study of blood T cell repertoires in COVID-19. Overall study: The origin of the acute and convalescent COVID-19 samples was the United States, Italy and Spain. PBMCs, B-cell-depleted T cells, or T cells were the source of the cDNA or gDNA that made up the material.

In the original workflow: Using reference gene primer amplification, nucleated cell counts were estimated. Sequencing used immunoSEQ multiplex PCR; TCRdb keeps in-frame clones, though not all of them. Clone size and the V and J calls come from that table; the DNA yielded D and trimming. The sample shows some 50,000 clones, around 86% of them seen only once. The CDR3 length is 14 residues. V gave up 5 bases and J gave up 4 bases, with 12 bases separating them. CDR1 SNHLY and CDR2 FYNNEI come from the germline V gene. Sequenced input: peripheral blood. The chain carries TRBV2 and TRBJ2-1, with D tentatively TRBD1 (5 bases). The TCR was taken from a human donor in a cohort sampled during active COVID-19. CDR3 in amino acids: CASSYQQEYNEQFF. The CDR3 nucleotides read TGTGCCAGCAGTTACCAACAGGAGTACAATGAGCAGTTCTTC.